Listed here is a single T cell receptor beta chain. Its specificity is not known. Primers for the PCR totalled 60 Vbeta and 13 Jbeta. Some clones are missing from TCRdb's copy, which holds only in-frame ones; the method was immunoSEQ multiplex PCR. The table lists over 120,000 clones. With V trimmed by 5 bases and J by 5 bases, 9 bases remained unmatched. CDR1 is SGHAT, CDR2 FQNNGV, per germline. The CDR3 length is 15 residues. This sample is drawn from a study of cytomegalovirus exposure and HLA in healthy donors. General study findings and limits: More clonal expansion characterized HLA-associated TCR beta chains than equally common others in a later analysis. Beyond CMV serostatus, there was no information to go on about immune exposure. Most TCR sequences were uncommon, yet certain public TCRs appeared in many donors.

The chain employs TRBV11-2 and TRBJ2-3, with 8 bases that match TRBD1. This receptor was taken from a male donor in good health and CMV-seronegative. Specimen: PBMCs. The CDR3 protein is CASSRGQGMEDTQYF. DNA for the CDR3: TGTGCCAGCAGCCGTGGACAGGGAATGGAAGATACGCAGTATTTT.